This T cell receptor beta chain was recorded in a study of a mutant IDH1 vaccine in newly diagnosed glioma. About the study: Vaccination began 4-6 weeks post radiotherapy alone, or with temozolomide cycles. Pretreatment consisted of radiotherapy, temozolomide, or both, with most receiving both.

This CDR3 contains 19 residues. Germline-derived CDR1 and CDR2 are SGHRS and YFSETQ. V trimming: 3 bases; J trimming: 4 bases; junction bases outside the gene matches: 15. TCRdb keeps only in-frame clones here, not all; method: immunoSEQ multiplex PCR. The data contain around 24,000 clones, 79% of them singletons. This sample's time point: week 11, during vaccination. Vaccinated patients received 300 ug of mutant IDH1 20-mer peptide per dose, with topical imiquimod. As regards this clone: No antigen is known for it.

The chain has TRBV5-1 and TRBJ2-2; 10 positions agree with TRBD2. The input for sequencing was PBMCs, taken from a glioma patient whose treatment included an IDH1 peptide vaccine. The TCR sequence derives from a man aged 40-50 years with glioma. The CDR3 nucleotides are TGCGCCAGCAGCTCGGTTGGGCCAGCGGGAGGGCCAGGCACCGGGGAGCTGTTTTTT. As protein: CASSSVGPAGGPGTGELFF.